What follows are 7 T cell receptor beta chains derived from one specimen sequenced in a study of response to subunit inactivated influenza vaccine. Each CDR3 protein is one row after TCRdb ran MiXCR on the RT-PCR reads. The sample records roughly 630,000 distinct CDR3 sequences, 12% to 15% being singletons. Material: PBMCs from blood, obtained 14 days before vaccination. Receptor source: a man aged 45 to 65 who received an inactivated influenza vaccine.

The V and J genes are TRBV5-1 and TRBJ1-6; tentatively, D is TRBD1 (5 bases). V was cut by 4 bases and J by 5 bases, with 13 bases left in between. The CDR3 has 15 residues. The germline V gene encodes CDR1 SGHRS and CDR2 YFSETQ. The CDR3 DNA is TGCGCCAGCAGCCCGGAGGCAGGGAATAATTCACCCCTCCACTTT. Its translation: CASSPEAGNNSPLHF.

This clonotype was detected many times. The chain recombines TRBV20-1 with TRBJ2-7; the D gene is possibly TRBD1 (5 bases). The CDR3 has 14 amino acids. Deletions cut 1 base from V and 3 bases from J, with 13 bases between. The V gene's germline CDR1 is DFQATT and CDR2 SNEGSKA (reference sequence). The CDR3 spells CSARVPGIGYEQYF. In nucleotides, the CDR3 is TGCAGTGCTAGAGTCCCAGGGATCGGCTACGAGCAGTACTTC.

Many counts were recorded for this clonotype. The gene calls are TRBV10-3 and TRBJ2-3, with TRBD2 matching over 7 bases. The trim removed 8 bases at V and 2 bases at J, leaving 7 bases unmatched. Germline CDR1 ENHRY, CDR2 SYGVKD. The CDR3 totals 14 residues. The CDR3 loop reads CAIRGGTYTDTQYF. The CDR3 DNA reads as TGTGCCATCCGGGGAGGGACGTACACAGATACGCAGTATTTT.

This clonotype has only a few counts. The chain employs TRBV5-1 and TRBJ1-2, with a possible D match to TRBD1 (6 bases). With 4 bases removed from V and 5 bases from J, the gap between germline ends came to 9 bases. Germline assignment: CDR1 SGHRS and CDR2 YFSETQ. The CDR3 has 12 residues. CDR3 nucleotide sequence: TGCGCCAGCAGCACTGGACAGTATGGCTACACCTTC. This codes for CASSTGQYGYTF.

This clonotype occurred a few times. J is TRBJ2-1 and V is TRBV5-1, with D maybe TRBD2 (5 bases). Trimming removed 4 bases at V and 6 bases at J, with 23 bases between. The CDR3 is 17 amino acids. The germline CDR1 and CDR2 sequences are SGHRS and YFSETQ. Here the CDR3 reads CASSLNGAVWGGNEQFF. CDR3 DNA sequence: TGCGCCAGCAGCCTCAACGGAGCGGTCTGGGGTGGCAATGAGCAGTTCTTC.

This clonotype has a count of ten or more. The chain couples TRBV27 to TRBJ1-6, with D hard to call. The germline CDR1 and CDR2 sequences are MNHEY and SMNVEV (reference sequence). The CDR3 covers 12 residues. Trimming took off 4 bases at V and 5 bases at J, with 3 bases between the two ends. The CDR3 loop reads CASSYNNSPLHF. The CDR3 coding sequence is TGTGCCAGCAGTTACAATAATTCACCCCTCCACTTT.

The V call is TRBV12-3 or TRBV12-4, the J call TRBJ2-5, with 11 bases fitting TRBD2. After removal of 4 bases from V and 9 bases from J, the junction contained 4 bases not matched to a gene. The CDR3 is 13 amino acids. In DNA, the CDR3 is TGTGCCAGCAGTTCCCTAGCGGGGGGACCCCAGTACTTC. Amino acid sequence: CASSSLAGGPQYF.